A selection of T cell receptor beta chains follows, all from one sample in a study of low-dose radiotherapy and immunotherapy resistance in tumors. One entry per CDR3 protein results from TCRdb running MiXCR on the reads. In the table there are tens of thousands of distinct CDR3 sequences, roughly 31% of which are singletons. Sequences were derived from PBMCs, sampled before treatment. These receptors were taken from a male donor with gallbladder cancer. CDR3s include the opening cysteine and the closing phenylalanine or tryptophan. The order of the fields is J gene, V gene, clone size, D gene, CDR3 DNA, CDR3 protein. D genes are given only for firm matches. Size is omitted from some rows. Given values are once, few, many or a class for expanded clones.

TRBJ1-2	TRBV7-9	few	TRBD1	TGTGCCAGCAGCCCCTCGACAGGGGGTGCGTACTATGGCTACACCTTC	CASSPSTGGAYYGYTF
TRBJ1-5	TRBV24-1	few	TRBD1	TGTGCCACCAGTCTCCAGGGGGCGAATCAGCCCCAGCATTTT	CATSLQGANQPQHF
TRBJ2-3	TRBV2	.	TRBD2	TGTGCCAGCAGTCCCCCTAGCGGGAGAGTTACAGATACGCAGTATTTT	CASSPPSGRVTDTQYF
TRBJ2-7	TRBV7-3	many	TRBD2	TGTGCCAGCAGCCCGACTAGCGGGTCGTCCTCCTACGAGCAGTACTTC	CASSPTSGSSSYEQYF
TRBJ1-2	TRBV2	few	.	TGTGCCAGCAGTGAAGTGAGCGGAGCTAACTATGGCTACACCTTC	CASSEVSGANYGYTF
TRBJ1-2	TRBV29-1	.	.	TGCAGCGGAGGGGGGGAGAACTATGGCTACACCTTC	CSGGGENYGYTF
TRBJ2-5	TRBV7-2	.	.	TGTGCCAGCAGCTTTAGACACGACCAGTACTTC	CASSFRHDQYF
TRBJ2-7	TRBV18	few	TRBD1	TGTGCCAGCTCACCAAGTTTACAGGGGGCGCCATCCCCCAATTCGCGACCCCTCTACGAGCAGTACTTC	CASSPSLQGAPSPNSRPLYEQYF
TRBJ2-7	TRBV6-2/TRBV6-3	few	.	TGTGCCAGCAGTTACTCAGATCAGGTACCCTACTATGACGAGCAGTACTTC	CASSYSDQVPYYDEQYF
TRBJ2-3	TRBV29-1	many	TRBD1	TGCAGCGCATGGGACAGGGAGCGAACAGATACGCAGTATTTT	CSAWDRERTDTQYF
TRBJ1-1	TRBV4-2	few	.	TGTGCCAGCAGCCAAGAGGATGGGGGGCCAACTGAAGCTTTCTTT	CASSQEDGGPTEAFF
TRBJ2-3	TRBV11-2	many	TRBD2	TGTGCCAGCAGCTTGAGGCGGGGGGGCTGGAGAGATACGCAGTATTTT	CASSLRRGGWRDTQYF
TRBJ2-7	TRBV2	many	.	TGTGCCAGCAGTGAAGAATTGAGAGGGATGGAGTACTTC	CASSEELRGMEYF
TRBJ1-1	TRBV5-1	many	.	TGCGCCAGCAGCTTGGGGACAACGCGGGGTTTTCAAGCTTTCTTT	CASSLGTTRGFQAFF
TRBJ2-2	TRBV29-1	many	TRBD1	TGCAGCCCGGGACAGGGGGCGGGAGCCGGGGAGCTGTTTTTT	CSPGQGAGAGELFF
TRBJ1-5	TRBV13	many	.	TGTGCCAGCAGAGCTGACGCGGGACGTAATCAGCCCCAGCATTTT	CASRADAGRNQPQHF
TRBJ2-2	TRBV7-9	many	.	TGTGCCAGCACCTTGCTGGGGTCGATGCGGGGGAACACCGGGGAGCTGTTTTTT	CASTLLGSMRGNTGELFF
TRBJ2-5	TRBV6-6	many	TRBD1	TGTGCCAGCAGTGAATTGGGACAGGGCTACCAAGAGACCCAGTACTTC	CASSELGQGYQETQYF
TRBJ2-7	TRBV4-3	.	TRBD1	TGCGCCAGCAGCCACGAGACAGGGGGCATGGCGCAGTACTTC	CASSHETGGMAQYF
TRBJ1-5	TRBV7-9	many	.	TGTGCCAGCCGCGAGGGGACTAATCAGCCCCAGCATTTT	CASREGTNQPQHF
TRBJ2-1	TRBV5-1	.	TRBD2	TGCGCCAGCAGCCAACTAGCGGGAGGGTACAATGAGCAGTTCTTC	CASSQLAGGYNEQFF
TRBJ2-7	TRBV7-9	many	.	TGTGCCAGCAGCTCAGGGAGGTACTACGAGCAGTACTTC	CASSSGRYYEQYF
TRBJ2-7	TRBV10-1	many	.	TGCGCCAGCAGCGTACTCCAGGGCTCCTACGAGCAGTACTTC	CASSVLQGSYEQYF
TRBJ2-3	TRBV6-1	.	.	TGTGCCAATGAGGGCTGGGGATCAGATACGCAGTATTTT	CANEGWGSDTQYF
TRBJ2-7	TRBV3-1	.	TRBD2	TGTGCCAGCAGCCAAGCTAGCGGGAGGGGCTACGAGCAGTACTTC	CASSQASGRGYEQYF
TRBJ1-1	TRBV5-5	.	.	TGTGCCAGCAGCTTGGGGGGGGGCAAGATGAACACTGAAGCTTTCTTT	CASSLGGGKMNTEAFF
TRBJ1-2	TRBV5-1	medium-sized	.	TGCGCCAGCAGCTTAGAGTCCGTGAACTATGGCTACACCTTC	CASSLESVNYGYTF
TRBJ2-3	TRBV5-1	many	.	TGCGCCAGCAGCCCGGTCGGGTCAGATACGCAGTATTTT	CASSPVGSDTQYF
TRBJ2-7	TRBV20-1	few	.	TGCAGTGCTAGGGGGAGCGAGACTACCTACGAGCAGTACTTC	CSARGSETTYEQYF
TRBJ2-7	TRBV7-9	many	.	TGTGCCAGCAGCTTAGCGTCAGGATTAGCCTACGAGCAGTACTTC	CASSLASGLAYEQYF
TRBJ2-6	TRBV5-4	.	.	TGTGCCAGCAGCTTGGGGGGATGGGGGGTCACTGGGGCCAACGTCCTGACTTTC	CASSLGGWGVTGANVLTF
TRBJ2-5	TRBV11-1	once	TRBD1	TGTGCCAGCAGCCGCGGGACAGGGGTAATGGCGGAAGAGACCCAGTACTTC	CASSRGTGVMAEETQYF
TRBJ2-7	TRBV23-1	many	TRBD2	TGCGCCAGCACCCCAATCGGGGAGGGAAACATCGCATACGAGCAGTACTTC	CASTPIGEGNIAYEQYF
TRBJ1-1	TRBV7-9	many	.	TGTGCCAGCAGCCCAAATAGGGTTTCGGCAACTGAAGCTTTCTTT	CASSPNRVSATEAFF
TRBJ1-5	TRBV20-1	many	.	TGCAGTGCGAAGGGGAGGGAGGGGAGCAATCAGCCCCAGCATTTT	CSAKGREGSNQPQHF
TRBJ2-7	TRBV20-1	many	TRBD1	TGCAGTGCTAGAGAGCCCACGGGACAGCGGTCCGAGCAGTACTTC	CSAREPTGQRSEQYF
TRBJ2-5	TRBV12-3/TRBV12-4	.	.	TGTGCCAGCGGTTCTAGGCGCGAGACCCAGTACTTC	CASGSRRETQYF
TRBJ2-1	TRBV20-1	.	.	TGCAGTGCTAGAGTTGGGGGGGCCCTGTTCTTC	CSARVGGALFF
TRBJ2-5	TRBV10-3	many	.	TGTGCCATCAGTGACGGGGGCAGGGAGACCCAGTACTTC	CAISDGGRETQYF
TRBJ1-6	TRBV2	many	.	TGTGCCAGCCAAATAGACCCGACTGGTTCACCCCTCCACTTT	CASQIDPTGSPLHF
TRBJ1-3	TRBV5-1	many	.	TGCGCCAGCAGCCCGGGACCGTTAAGCTCTGGAAACACCATATATTTT	CASSPGPLSSGNTIYF
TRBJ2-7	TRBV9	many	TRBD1	TGTGCCAGCAGGGCGGACAGGGGATTTTACGAGCAGTACTTC	CASRADRGFYEQYF
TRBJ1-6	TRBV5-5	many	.	TGTGCCAGCAGCGTCTCTGTATATAATTCACCCCTCCACTTT	CASSVSVYNSPLHF
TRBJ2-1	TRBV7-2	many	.	TGTGCCAGCAGCTTAAGGCAGGCTTCTGGCAATGAGCAGTTCTTC	CASSLRQASGNEQFF
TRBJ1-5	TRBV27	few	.	TGTGCCAGCAGTTTATCATCGCAGCCAAATCAGCCCCAGCATTTT	CASSLSSQPNQPQHF
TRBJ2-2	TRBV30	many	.	TGTGCCTGGAGTACCCCGGCAGGGGAGGTCGGGGAGCTGTTTTTT	CAWSTPAGEVGELFF
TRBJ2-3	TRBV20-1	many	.	TGCAGTGCTAGTTTGGTAGTGACAGATACGCAGTATTTT	CSASLVVTDTQYF
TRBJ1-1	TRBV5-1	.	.	TGCGCCAGCAGCTTGGCCCTGGGCAGGTTCGCTGAAGCTTTCTTT	CASSLALGRFAEAFF